The 13 T cell receptor beta chains listed next were all sequenced from one sample in a study of T cells in Graves' hyperthyroidism and ophthalmopathy. There were TCR beta CDR3 regions amplified from RNA transcripts. Researchers ran a first-round RT-PCR on the TCR CDR3 using the HTBI primer set. TCRdb recomputed calls from the multiplex PCR reads with MiXCR, one row per CDR3 protein. The sample shows approximately 620,000 distinct CDR3 sequences, about 15% of them seen only once. Sequenced sample: blood. All receptors come from a woman in her 30s with Graves' hyperthyroidism that later progressed to Graves' ophthalmopathy.

The chain couples TRBV5-1 to TRBJ2-1; D gene ambiguous. Germline-derived CDR1 and CDR2 are SGHRS and YFSETQ. V was cut by 4 bases and J by 7 bases, with 18 bases left in between. The CDR3 covers 15 residues. CDR3 in amino acids: CASSPTDRYTNEQFF. The DNA for the CDR3 is TGCGCCAGCAGCCCCACCGATCGGTACACGAATGAGCAGTTCTTC.

The rearrangement uses TRBV29-1 and TRBJ2-7, with D possibly matching TRBD2 (7 bases). The V end lost 7 bases, the J end lost 3 bases, and 16 bases lay between the germline ends. Germline lookup yields CDR1 SQVTM and CDR2 ANQGSEA. The CDR3 runs to 13 residues. This chain's CDR3 is CSEREGDNYEQYF. For the CDR3, the DNA is TGCAGCGAGAGGGAGGGGGATAACTACGAGCAGTACTTC.

This clonotype has ten or more counts. This chain's CDR3 is CASSIATREVEQFF. The CDR3 DNA sequence: TGTGCCAGCAGTATTGCCACACGCGAGGTTGAGCAGTTCTTC. The gene calls are TRBV12-3 or TRBV12-4 and TRBJ2-1, with D unclear. This CDR3 has 14 residues. The V end lost 5 bases, the J end lost 9 bases, and 17 bases lay between the germline ends.

This clonotype occurred many times. The V gene is TRBV7-9, the J gene TRBJ2-7, with TRBD1 matching over 10 bases. V lost 1 base and J lost 2; bases outside the gene matches: 5. Germline CDR1 and CDR2: SEHNR and FQNEAQ (reference sequence). This CDR3 region has 16 residues. Written as DNA, the CDR3 is TGTGCCAGCAGCTTAGGGGGACAGGGGCCCCCCTACGAGCAGTACTTC. Its protein is CASSLGGQGPPYEQYF.

This clonotype has a handful of counts. The V call is TRBV7-8, the J call TRBJ1-3, with D possibly matching TRBD1 (5 bases). The CDR3 length is 16 residues. The V end lost 5 bases, the J end lost 0 bases, and 14 bases lay between the germline ends. Per the germline V gene, CDR1 is SGHVS and CDR2 is FQNEAQ. In DNA, the CDR3 is TGTGCCAGCAGCCCGACCACAGGTTTCTCTGGAAACACCATATATTTT. It is translated as CASSPTTGFSGNTIYF.

The gene calls are TRBV6-1 and TRBJ2-3; 9 bases align to TRBD1. CDR1 MNHNS and CDR2 SASEGT come from the germline V gene. The CDR3 spans 17 residues. With V trimmed by 3 bases and J by 3 bases, 10 bases remained unmatched. Here the CDR3 reads CASSEGPDRGGTDTQYF. DNA for the CDR3: TGTGCCAGCAGTGAGGGGCCGGACAGGGGTGGGACAGATACGCAGTATTTT.

In this sample, this clonotype turned up many times. This chain connects TRBV6-5 to TRBJ1-6, with TRBD1 identical over 7 bases. With 2 bases clipped from V and 10 bases from J, the junction kept 2 bases outside the gene matches. Germline V CDR1 and CDR2: MNHEY, SVGAGI. CDR3 length: 13 amino acids. CDR3 nucleotides: TGTGCCAGCAGTTACGACAGGGCATCACCCCTCCACTTT. This sequence encodes CASSYDRASPLHF.

This clonotype has at least ten counts. The chain employs TRBV10-3 and TRBJ2-2; TRBD2 is a possible D gene (6 bases). CDR1 and CDR2 (germline): ENHRY, SYGVKD. CDR3 length: 15 residues. V lost 8 bases to trimming and J lost 2 bases, with 15 bases between them. The CDR3 nucleotides read TGTGCCATCGGAGGGCGCGGGACTAACACCGGGGAGCTGTTTTTT. It is translated as CAIGGRGTNTGELFF.

This clonotype has ten or more counts. A much larger clone lies one base from this, so it may be a read error. DNA of the CDR3: TGCAGTGCTAGAGATCCGTTGAACACTGAAGCTTTCTTT. Its translation is CSARDPLNTEAFF. The genes are TRBV20-1 and TRBJ1-1, with unresolved D. Trimming took off 0 bases at V and 0 bases at J, with 5 bases between the two ends. The CDR3 has 13 amino acids. The germline V gene has CDR1 DFQATT and CDR2 SNEGSKA (reference sequence).

This clonotype was counted a few times. V and J are TRBV7-9 and TRBJ2-7; 8 nucleotides match TRBD2. The length of the CDR3 is 15 residues. CDR1 and CDR2 (germline): SEHNR, FQNEAQ (reference sequence). J was trimmed by 6 bases and V by 1 base; bases with no gene match: 8. CDR3 amino acids: CASSLGREEVGEQYF. The CDR3 nucleotides read TGTGCCAGCAGCTTAGGGCGGGAGGAGGTCGGCGAGCAGTACTTC.

This clonotype appeared many times. The gene calls are TRBV2 and TRBJ2-5, with no clear D. Trimming stripped 7 bases from V and 4 bases from J, with 19 bases between. The germline V gene encodes CDR1 SNHLY and CDR2 FYNNEI. The CDR3 runs 15 residues. CDR3 amino acids: CASTNGRLSVETQYF. The CDR3, as DNA: TGTGCCAGCACTAATGGGCGGCTGAGCGTAGAGACCCAGTACTTC.

This clonotype showed up just a few times. J is TRBJ2-2 and V is TRBV18, with unresolved D. This CDR3 comprises 18 residues. Germline V gene sequence: CDR1 KGHSH, CDR2 LQKENI. The V end was cut by 0 bases, the J end by 5 bases, with 19 bases between. This chain's CDR3 is CASSPPFTRPQGTGELFF. The CDR3 DNA is TGTGCCAGCTCACCACCGTTTACAAGACCCCAAGGAACCGGGGAGCTGTTTTTT. Full variable domain (rest looked up from reference TRBV18 and TRBJ2-2): NAGVMQNPRHLVRRRGQEARLRCSPMKGHSHVYWYRQLPEEGLKFMVYLQKENIIDESGMPKERFSAEFPKEGPSILRIQQVVRGDSAAYFCASSPPFTRPQGTGELFFGEGSRLTVL.

This clonotype was picked up many times. V gene TRBV5-1 combines with J gene TRBJ2-1, with TRBD2 identical over 7 bases. Germline V gene data show CDR1 as SGHRS and CDR2 as YFSETQ. The CDR3 covers 16 residues. Trimming removed 0 bases from V and 3 bases from J; junction bases left unmatched: 6. CDR3 loop: CASSLDSWTSYNEQFF. In nucleotides, the CDR3 is TGCGCCAGCAGCTTGGATTCTTGGACTAGCTACAATGAGCAGTTCTTC.